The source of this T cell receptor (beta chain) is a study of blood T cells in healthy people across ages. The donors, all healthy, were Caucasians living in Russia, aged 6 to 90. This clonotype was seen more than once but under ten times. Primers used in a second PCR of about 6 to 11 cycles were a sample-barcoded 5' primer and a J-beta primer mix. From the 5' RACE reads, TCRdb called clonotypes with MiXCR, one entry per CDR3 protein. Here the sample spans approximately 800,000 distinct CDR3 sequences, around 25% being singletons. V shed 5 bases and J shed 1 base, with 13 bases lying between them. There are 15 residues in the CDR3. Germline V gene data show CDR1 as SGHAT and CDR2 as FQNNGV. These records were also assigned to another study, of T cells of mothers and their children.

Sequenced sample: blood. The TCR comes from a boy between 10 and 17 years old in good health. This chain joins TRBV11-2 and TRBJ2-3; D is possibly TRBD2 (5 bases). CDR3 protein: CASSPVRGGTDTQYF. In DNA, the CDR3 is TGTGCCAGCAGCCCCGTTCGGGGAGGCACAGATACGCAGTATTTT.